A selection of T cell receptor beta chains follows, all from one sample in a study of beta chain features in type 1 diabetes. TCRdb's table, derived via immunoSEQ multiplex PCR, lists solely in-frame clones and lacks some. The data hold under 400,000 clones, with roughly an eighth observed a single time. The sample was naive CD4+ T cells from blood. These receptors came from a man aged 18-30 years in good health. Both conserved end residues are part of each CDR3. The D gene is left open where the match is weak. Not all rows give a size; the values are once, few, many and, for expanded clones, a class.

j_call d_call v_call clone_size cdr3_aa cdr3_nt
TRBJ2-7 - TRBV7-3 few CASSLTGLSSYEQYF TGTGCCAGCAGCTTGACCGGACTAAGCTCCTACGAGCAGTACTTC
TRBJ2-2 - TRBV6-5 - CASSSGQHGELFF TGTGCCAGCAGTTCGGGACAACACGGGGAGCTGTTTTTT
TRBJ2-1 - TRBV7-2 - CASSLGDNEQFF TGTGCCAGCAGCTTGGGAGACAATGAGCAGTTCTTC
TRBJ2-1 TRBD2 TRBV7-2 few CASSPQAGSGEQFF TGTGCCAGCAGCCCTCAAGCGGGGTCAGGTGAGCAGTTCTTC
TRBJ2-2 TRBD2 TRBV18 - CASSHGLAGFTGELFF TGTGCCAGCTCCCACGGACTAGCGGGATTTACCGGGGAGCTGTTTTTT
TRBJ2-5 TRBD1 TRBV12-5 - CASGQPTGGGETQYF TGTGCTAGTGGTCAACCGACAGGGGGGGGAGAGACCCAGTACTTC
TRBJ2-4 TRBD1 TRBV7-2 few CASSGTGTGQNIQYF TGTGCCAGCAGCGGAACCGGGACAGGACAAAACATTCAGTACTTC
TRBJ2-5 - TRBV7-2 - CASSSQETQYF TGTGCCAGCAGCTCACAAGAGACCCAGTACTTC
TRBJ2-3 - TRBV11-3 - CASSLDRDTQYF TGTGCCAGCAGTCTTGATCGGGATACGCAGTATTTT
TRBJ1-5 TRBD1 TRBV7-2 - CASSLNPTGVGNQPQHF TGTGCCAGCAGCCTGAATCCTACAGGGGTCGGGAATCAGCCCCAGCATTTT
TRBJ2-7 - TRBV9 - CASSGTGQGLNEQYF TGTGCCAGCAGCGGGACCGGACAGGGACTAAACGAGCAGTACTTC
TRBJ2-7 - TRBV7-2 - CASKLGGTVSYEQYF TGTGCCAGCAAACTGGGGGGAACAGTCTCCTACGAGCAGTACTTC
TRBJ1-6 TRBD1 TRBV6-5 - CASSRGPNSPLHF TGTGCCAGCAGTAGGGGGCCAAATTCACCCCTCCACTTT
TRBJ1-3 - TRBV5-6 few CASIGQRSSGNTIYF TGTGCCAGCATAGGTCAGCGAAGCTCTGGAAACACCATATATTTT
TRBJ1-1 - TRBV29-1 few CSVAFRVSEAFF TGCAGCGTTGCATTCAGGGTTTCTGAAGCTTTCTTT
TRBJ2-3 TRBD1 TRBV19 - CASSPGQGTDTQYF TGTGCCAGTAGTCCGGGACAGGGAACAGATACGCAGTATTTT
TRBJ2-7 TRBD1 TRBV4-2 - CASSQGRGRDRGYEQYF TGTGCCAGCAGCCAAGGGCGAGGCCGGGACAGGGGCTACGAGCAGTACTTC
TRBJ1-2 TRBD1 TRBV6-1 few CASSSTGSGYTF TGTGCCAGCAGTTCGACAGGGAGTGGCTACACCTTC
TRBJ1-5 - TRBV28 - CASSLDSSNQPQHF TGTGCCAGCAGTTTGGACAGTTCCAATCAGCCCCAGCATTTT
TRBJ1-5 - TRBV7-9 - CASSFVGGPQHF TGTGCCAGCAGCTTTGTCGGGGGGCCCCAGCATTTT